This TCR beta chain is from a study of CD8 T cells in ankylosing spondylitis. One entry per CDR3 protein results from TCRdb running MiXCR on the 5' RACE reads. The profile shows approximately 90,000 distinct CDR3 sequences, roughly 8% of them singletons. The CDR3 is 16 amino acids. The V gene end was trimmed by 6 bases and the J gene end by 4 bases; junction bases not matched to a gene: 12. CDR1 MDHEN and CDR2 SYDVKM come from the germline V gene. This clonotype was seen many times. The TCR comes from a male donor with ankylosing spondylitis or in good health (not recorded which). The rearrangement uses TRBV28 and TRBJ2-1; 7 positions match TRBD2. The sequencing input was blood, either unsorted or a sorted T cell fraction (not recorded which). The CDR3 coding sequence is TGTGCCAGCAGACCCCCTTCTGGGGGGGTTTACAATGAGCAGTTCTTC. Translating gives CASRPPSGGVYNEQFF.